The next 13 T cell receptor beta chains were all read from a single sample in a study of T cell responses to AZD1222 COVID-19 vaccine. Libraries were prepared by immunoSEQ multiplex PCR; TCRdb keeps only in-frame clonotypes and omits some of them. The sample lists some 110,000 clones; around 81% were seen once. Sample: peripheral blood, taken on day 0 of AZD1222 vaccination. Receptors were obtained from an adult in good health.

The chain recombines TRBV25-1 with TRBJ2-3; D gene uncertain. V was clipped by 3 bases and J by 5 bases, with 12 bases between them. CDR3 size: 14 residues. Germline V gives CDR1 MGHDK, CDR2 SYGVNS. The CDR3 protein is CASSDRNTGDTQYF. In DNA form, the CDR3 reads TGTGCCAGCAGTGATCGGAACACCGGAGATACGCAGTATTTT.

V and J are TRBV5-1 and TRBJ1-1, with a weak D call TRBD1 (5 bases). V lost 3 bases and J lost 3, with 12 bases in between. Germline V lookup: CDR1 SGHRS, CDR2 YFSETQ. CDR3 size: 14 residues. The CDR3 reads CASSWAGGDTEAFF. The CDR3 DNA sequence: TGCGCCAGCAGCTGGGCTGGGGGAGACACTGAAGCTTTCTTT.

The chain links TRBV6-5 to TRBJ2-3; 8 nucleotides align to TRBD2. Germline lookup yields CDR1 MNHEY and CDR2 SVGAGI. Losses at the gene ends were 6 bases for V and 3 bases for J; bases not matched to a gene: 5. The CDR3 runs to 14 residues. CDR3 in DNA: TGTGCCAGCAGGAAAAGCGGGAGAACAGATACGCAGTATTTT. Encoded protein: CASRKSGRTDTQYF.

V usage is TRBV19 and J usage is TRBJ1-5; D possibly corresponds to TRBD1 (6 bases). With 2 bases removed from V and 9 bases from J, the gap between germline ends came to 20 bases. This CDR3 is built from 16 residues. Germline CDR1 LNHDA, CDR2 SQIVND (reference sequence). CDR3 DNA sequence: TGTGCCAGTAGTATAAGCTCCAGGGGCAGCTATCGGCCCCAGCATTTT. Encoded protein: CASSISSRGSYRPQHF.

The V and J genes are TRBV27 and TRBJ2-1; 12 bases align to TRBD2. Germline CDR1 is MNHEY and CDR2 is SMNVEV (reference sequence). V lost 4 bases, J lost 7 bases, and 8 bases stayed unmatched. CDR3 length: 16 residues. The CDR3 DNA is TGTGCCAGCAGTTGGGCTAGCGGGGGGGCACATAATGAGCAGTTCTTC. It encodes CASSWASGGAHNEQFF.

In its sample, this clone was seen once. This chain joins TRBV28 and TRBJ1-2, with D possibly TRBD1 on 5 matching bases. Germline V gene lookup returns CDR1 MDHEN and CDR2 SYDVKM. The CDR3 sequence is 17 residues long. V was pared by 3 bases and J by 4 bases, with 21 bases between. The CDR3 DNA reads TGTGCCAGCAGTTTGGGGTCGGGACTCTCCCCCTTCTATGGCTACACCTTC. This sequence encodes CASSLGSGLSPFYGYTF.

V usage is TRBV5-5 and J usage is TRBJ2-7; D might be TRBD1 or TRBD2, each matching 5 bases. The CDR3 is made up of 14 amino acids. Between the trimmed V and J ends, which lost 1 base and 1 base, there was a span of 9 bases. The germline CDR1 and CDR2 sequences are SGHKS and YYEKEE (reference sequence). CDR3 loop: CASSLMGPSYEQYF. The CDR3 DNA is TGTGCCAGCAGCTTGATGGGACCTTCCTACGAGCAGTACTTC.

This sequence joins TRBV28 and TRBJ1-2; D ambiguous. The length of the CDR3 is 16 residues. The germline V gene has CDR1 MDHEN and CDR2 SYDVKM. V lost 3 bases and J lost 2, with 16 bases in between. The CDR3 region is CASSFSPPAVNYGYTF. The CDR3 DNA reads as TGTGCCAGCAGTTTCTCACCCCCGGCAGTGAACTATGGCTACACCTTC.

The CDR3 bases are TGCGCCAGCAGCCCGAGGGGGGGCAATCAGCCCCAGCATTTT. This encodes CASSPRGGNQPQHF. The chain joins TRBV5-1 to TRBJ1-5; maybe TRBD1 (6 bases). Germline assignment: CDR1 SGHRS and CDR2 YFSETQ. V dropped 4 bases and J dropped 2 bases, with 10 bases sitting between them. CDR3 length: 14 amino acids.

J is TRBJ2-7 and V is TRBV28, with D possibly TRBD2 on 6 matching bases. Germline-derived CDR1 and CDR2 are MDHEN and SYDVKM. Trimming removed 5 bases from V and 3 bases from J, with 14 bases in between. The CDR3 has 14 residues. DNA of the CDR3: TGTGCCAGCAGTCCCTCGGGGGAGATCTACGAGCAGTACTTC. The encoded protein is CASSPSGEIYEQYF.

The chain is built from TRBV7-2 and TRBJ2-3; D is possibly TRBD1 (6 bases). The CDR3 sequence is 16 residues long. Trimming removed 4 bases at V and 0 bases at J, with 14 bases between. Germline V gene sequence: CDR1 SGHTA, CDR2 FQGNSA. The CDR3 here is CASSSKGTSSTDTQYF. DNA of the CDR3: TGTGCCAGCAGCTCGAAGGGGACATCTAGCACAGATACGCAGTATTTT.

The chain combines TRBV28 with TRBJ2-2, with no clear D. The germline CDR1 and CDR2 sequences are MDHEN and SYDVKM. This CDR3 has 14 residues. The V end lost 5 bases, the J end lost 6 bases, and 13 bases lay between the germline ends. CDR3 sequence reads: CASSQYGVAGELFF. Written as DNA, the CDR3 is TGTGCCAGCAGTCAGTACGGAGTGGCCGGGGAGCTGTTTTTT.

The genes are TRBV11-3 and TRBJ1-3, with D perhaps matching TRBD1 (5 bases). Germline V gene data show CDR1 as SGHNT and CDR2 as YENEEA. Trimming cost V 4 bases and J 0 bases, with 10 bases left between them. The CDR3 loop spans 15 amino acids. The DNA for the CDR3 is TGTGCCAGCAGCTCCGACAGAAGCTCTGGAAACACCATATATTTT. Encoded protein: CASSSDRSSGNTIYF.